A single sample is the source of the 27 T cell receptor beta chains below, sequenced in a study of PD-1 blockade in mismatch repair-deficient tumors. Here immunoSEQ multiplex PCR was the method, and the copy in TCRdb shows in-frame clones only, minus some. The repertoire holds about 110,000 clones, with about three quarters as singletons. This sample comprised peripheral blood, obtained 60 weeks after starting pembrolizumab. These receptors all come from an adult with mismatch repair-deficient cancer.

The rearrangement uses TRBV21-1 and TRBJ2-3; the listed D gene, TRBD2, was not tested against the DNA. TRBV21-1 is a recognized pseudogene. The length of the CDR3 is 18 residues. DNA of the CDR3: TGTGCCAGCTCCACCCCGGGCGGGGGGGGCCGCAGCACAGATACGCAGTATTTT. It encodes CASSTPGGGGRSTDTQYF.

The rearrangement links TRBV19 to TRBJ2-2, with D hard to call. CDR1 is LNHDA and CDR2 is SQIVND in the germline V gene (reference sequence). V lost 7 bases to trimming and J lost 2 bases, with 14 bases between them. This CDR3 has 15 amino acids. CDR3: CASNSYNINTGELFF. The CDR3 nucleotides are TGTGCCAGTAATTCGTATAACATAAACACCGGGGAGCTGTTTTTT.

The chain uses TRBV2 and TRBJ2-6, with D possibly being TRBD1 (5 bases). CDR1 is SNHLY, CDR2 FYNNEI, per germline. The CDR3 length is 15 residues. Trimming took off 6 bases at V and 3 bases at J, with 12 bases between the two ends. CDR3 DNA sequence: TGTGCCAGCAGGGGCAGGGCCTTTGGGGCCAACGTCCTGACTTTC. Its protein is CASRGRAFGANVLTF.

The CDR3 loop is CASSATGVSGNTIYF. Here the CDR3 DNA reads TGTGCCAGCAGCGCCACAGGGGTCTCTGGAAACACCATATATTTT. This sequence joins TRBV9 and TRBJ1-3; 7 nucleotides line up with TRBD1. The CDR3 totals 15 residues. V shed 3 bases, J shed 0 bases, and the junction held 3 bases outside the gene matches. CDR1 SGDLS and CDR2 YYNGEE come from the germline V gene.

The chain couples TRBV7-9 to TRBJ2-3; 7 bases are a match to TRBD1. Trimming removed 6 bases from V and 4 bases from J; junction bases left unmatched: 7. The CDR3 length is 14 residues. Germline V gene lookup returns CDR1 SEHNR and CDR2 FQNEAQ (reference sequence). The CDR3 region has the DNA TGTGCCAGCAGGGGACAGAGAGGGTCAGATACGCAGTATTTT. This codes for CASRGQRGSDTQYF.

The chain links TRBV7-2 to TRBJ2-7; D unclear. The germline V and J ends were trimmed by 5 bases and 4 bases, with 9 bases remaining between them. The CDR3 has 12 amino acids. Germline V CDR1 and CDR2: SGHTA, FQGNSA. CDR3: CASSREMYEQYF. The DNA of the CDR3 is TGTGCCAGCAGCCGCGAAATGTACGAGCAGTACTTC.

This clone was counted once. The chain has TRBV29-1 and TRBJ1-5; the D is unclear. The V gene's germline CDR1 is SQVTM and CDR2 ANQGSEA. This CDR3 has 14 amino acids. Between the trimmed V and J ends, which lost 4 bases and 0 bases, there was a span of 10 bases. Here the CDR3 DNA reads TGCAGCGTTGGAGGTGGTTCTAGCAATCAGCCCCAGCATTTT. Its protein is CSVGGGSSNQPQHF.

This sequence joins TRBV7-6 and TRBJ2-1; 11 bases align to TRBD2. Germline V gene lookup returns CDR1 SGHVS and CDR2 FNYEAQ. The CDR3 consists of 16 residues. The ends lost 5 bases at V and 5 bases at J; junction bases unmatched: 8. The CDR3 loop reads CASSRRVGLADNEQFF. CDR3 nucleotides: TGTGCCAGCAGCCGCAGGGTGGGACTAGCGGACAATGAGCAGTTCTTC.

The V call is TRBV19, the J call TRBJ1-2; TRBD1 matches at 7 bases. The germline V gene has CDR1 LNHDA and CDR2 SQIVND (reference sequence). CDR3 length: 15 amino acids. V dropped 7 bases and J dropped 4; count of bases not matched to a gene: 12. CDR3 sequence: CASTISDRVFYGYTF. The CDR3 bases are TGTGCCAGTACCATTTCAGACAGGGTCTTCTATGGCTACACCTTC.

The V gene is TRBV10-3, the J gene TRBJ2-7; D is tentatively TRBD1 or TRBD2 (5 bases each). In germline, CDR1 is ENHRY, CDR2 SYGVKD. V dropped 0 bases and J dropped 4 bases, with 7 bases sitting between them. This CDR3 contains 13 residues. DNA of the CDR3: TGTGCCATCAGTGAGTCGAGGGGATACGAGCAGTACTTC. Translation: CAISESRGYEQYF.

This clone was detected only a few times. The chain recombines TRBV29-1 with TRBJ1-2; 10 bases are shared with TRBD1. The CDR3 spans 12 residues. V dropped 8 bases and J dropped 4; count of bases not matched to a gene: 4. Germline CDR1 reads SQVTM; CDR2 reads ANQGSEA. The DNA of the CDR3 is TGCAGCATAAGACAGGGGGCCTATGGCTACACCTTC. Encoded protein: CSIRQGAYGYTF.

The V call is TRBV29-1, the J call TRBJ2-2, with D unresolved. Germline V CDR1 and CDR2: SQVTM, ANQGSEA. The CDR3 is 14 residues long. The V end was cut by 4 bases, the J end by 0 bases, with 9 bases between. Here the CDR3 DNA reads TGCAGCGTTGGAGTGGTCACGAACACCGGGGAGCTGTTTTTT. It specifies CSVGVVTNTGELFF.

This clone occurred once. The chain carries TRBV14 and TRBJ1-3; D not resolved. The CDR3 covers 16 residues. The V gene lost 0 bases and the J gene lost 0 bases, with 9 bases spanning the gap. From germline, CDR1 is SGHDN and CDR2 FVKESK. CDR3 coding DNA: TGTGCCAGCAGCCAAGAGGAGTTTTCCTCTGGAAACACCATATATTTT. Protein: CASSQEEFSSGNTIYF.

The gene calls are TRBV5-1 and TRBJ1-1; no firm D call. The CDR3 contains 13 residues. Germline lookup yields CDR1 SGHRS and CDR2 YFSETQ. Trimming removed 2 bases from V and 3 bases from J, with 8 bases in between. The CDR3 here is CASSFNLDTEAFF. The DNA of the CDR3 is TGCGCCAGCAGCTTTAATTTGGACACTGAAGCTTTCTTT.

CDR3 sequence reads: CANSGQDPRDEQFF. The CDR3 nucleotides are TGTGCCAACAGTGGGCAAGACCCCAGGGATGAGCAGTTCTTC. This rearrangement joins TRBV7-8 to TRBJ2-1; D is possibly TRBD1 (5 bases). Between the trimmed V and J ends, which lost 10 bases and 8 bases, there was a span of 21 bases. In germline, CDR1 is SGHVS, CDR2 FQNEAQ. The CDR3 sequence is 14 residues long.

V usage is TRBV5-1 and J usage is TRBJ2-3; TRBD2 might be the D (5 bases). The V end was cut by 4 bases, the J end by 10 bases, with 19 bases between. Germline CDR1 is SGHRS and CDR2 is YFSETQ. The CDR3 consists of 14 residues. CDR3 in DNA: TGCGCCAGCAGCCTGGACTCCCCCCTAAGGGCGCAGTATTTT. It is translated as CASSLDSPLRAQYF.

This clone was observed a few times. This rearrangement joins TRBV7-2 to TRBJ2-1; no reliable D call. In germline, CDR1 is SGHTA, CDR2 FQGNSA. Between the trimmed V and J ends, which lost 1 base and 7 bases, there was a span of 14 bases. CDR3 size: 15 residues. CDR3 in amino acids: CASSLEAATSNEQFF. In DNA, the CDR3 is TGTGCCAGCAGCTTAGAGGCGGCTACCTCGAATGAGCAGTTCTTC.

The chain carries TRBV5-1 and TRBJ1-2; D is possibly TRBD1 (5 bases). The ends were cut back, 0 bases at V and 6 bases at J, with 12 bases in the middle. Germline V lookup: CDR1 SGHRS, CDR2 YFSETQ. This CDR3 is built from 14 residues. CDR3: CASSLADSKDGYTF. The CDR3 bases are TGCGCCAGCAGCTTGGCCGACAGCAAGGATGGCTACACCTTC.

In the case of this clone: The same CDR3 is also encoded by other DNA sequences in this sample. The V gene is TRBV5-6, the J gene TRBJ2-7; 7 bases fit TRBD2. Germline assignment: CDR1 SGHDT and CDR2 YYEEEE. J lost 2 bases, V lost 4 bases, and 3 bases had no gene match. The CDR3 runs to 13 residues. This chain's CDR3 is CASSLGTTYEQYF. CDR3 coding DNA: TGTGCCAGCAGCCTGGGGACTACCTACGAGCAGTACTTC.

The chain is built from TRBV5-1 and TRBJ2-7, with 10 bases that match TRBD2. The CDR3 contains 15 residues. CDR1 and CDR2 from the germline V gene are SGHRS and YFSETQ. The ends lost 3 bases at V and 3 bases at J; junction bases unmatched: 6. The chain's CDR3 is CASSWSSSGSYEQYF. DNA for the CDR3: TGCGCCAGCAGCTGGAGTTCTAGCGGGAGCTACGAGCAGTACTTC. Combining the CDR3 with reference TRBV5-1 and TRBJ2-7 gives the whole variable domain KAGVTQTPRYLIKTRGQQVTLSCSPISGHRSVSWYQQTPGQGLQFLFEYFSETQRNKGNFPGRFSGRQFSNSRSEMNVSTLELGDSALYLCASSWSSSGSYEQYFGPGTRLTVT.

The chain has TRBV19 and TRBJ2-7, with D possibly being TRBD2 (5 bases). The V end was cut by 6 bases, the J end by 6 bases, with 18 bases between. Germline V gives CDR1 LNHDA, CDR2 SQIVND (reference sequence). This CDR3 comprises 14 residues. The CDR3 loop reads CASSAGSSGFEQYF. The CDR3 DNA reads as TGTGCCAGTAGCGCCGGGTCCTCGGGATTCGAGCAGTACTTC.

This rearrangement joins TRBV6-6 to TRBJ2-7, with 9 bases matching TRBD1. V shed 5 bases and J 9 bases; nucleotides not matched to a gene: 8. In germline, CDR1 is MNHNY, CDR2 SVGAGI (reference sequence). The CDR3 is 13 residues long. For the CDR3, the DNA is TGTGCCAGCAGTGCCGACAGGGGGTCTTCGCAGTACTTC. It encodes CASSADRGSSQYF.

This clone was seen a single time. A much larger clone differs by one base, so this may be a read error. Within the sample, other DNA sequences also encode this same CDR3. The CDR3 reads CASSFAGEETQYF. CDR3 bases: TGTGCCAGCAGCTTTGCAGGGGAAGAGACCCAGTACTTC. The chain is built from TRBV7-3 and TRBJ2-5; TRBD1 is a possible D gene (6 bases). The CDR3 covers 13 residues. Between the trimmed V and J ends, which lost 3 bases and 3 bases, there was a span of 8 bases. CDR1 is SGHTA and CDR2 is FQGTGA in the germline V gene.

The chain links TRBV4-1 to TRBJ2-1; D remains unclear. This CDR3 has 12 residues. With 4 bases removed from V and 4 bases from J, the gap between germline ends came to 5 bases. Germline CDR1 reads MGHRA; CDR2 reads YSYEKL. The CDR3 DNA reads as TGCGCCAGCAGCCGAGTATACAATGAGCAGTTCTTC. Encoded protein: CASSRVYNEQFF.

The rearrangement links TRBV5-6 to TRBJ1-2; 9 bases fit TRBD1. The CDR3 consists of 13 residues. The V gene's germline CDR1 is SGHDT and CDR2 YYEEEE. With 3 bases clipped from V and 5 bases from J, the junction kept 2 bases outside the gene matches. The CDR3 region is CASSWDREYGYTF. In DNA, the CDR3 is TGTGCCAGCAGCTGGGACAGGGAGTATGGCTACACCTTC.

The chain joins TRBV7-9 to TRBJ2-1, with TRBD2 identical over 7 bases. V lost 11 bases to trimming and J lost 1 base; unmatched junction nucleotides: 8. CDR1 and CDR2 (germline): SEHNR, FQNEAQ (reference sequence). CDR3 length: 14 residues. The CDR3 region has the DNA TGTGCCTTAACGGGGGGTGTTTCCTACAATGAGCAGTTCTTC. Translated, it gives CALTGGVSYNEQFF.

The chain has TRBV9 and TRBJ2-2; D is undetermined. This CDR3 is built from 13 residues. The germline V gene encodes CDR1 SGDLS and CDR2 YYNGEE. The V gene lost 0 bases and the J gene lost 7 bases, with 7 bases spanning the gap. CDR3 nucleotide sequence: TGTGCCAGCAGCGTAGGTGGTGTCGGGGAGCTGTTTTTT. Translation: CASSVGGVGELFF. The full variable domain, in which reference TRBV9 and TRBJ2-2 provide the parts outside the CDR3, is DSGVTQTPKHLITATGQRVTLRCSPRSGDLSVYWYQQSLDQGLQFLIQYYNGEERAKGNILERFSAQQFPDLHSELNLSSLELGDSALYFCASSVGGVGELFFGEGSRLTVL.